A selection of T cell receptor beta chains follows, all from one sample in a study of Ad26.COV2.S vaccination and SARS-CoV-2 variants. Sequencing used immunoSEQ multiplex PCR; TCRdb keeps in-frame clones, though not all of them. The data show roughly 420,000 clones, 70% to 90% seen once. The input for sequencing was peripheral blood, taken in a trial of Ad26.COV2.S vaccine versus placebo. Receptors were obtained from a person between 18 and 59 years old who received the Ad26.COV2.S COVID-19 vaccine or a placebo. CDR3s include the opening cysteine and the closing phenylalanine or tryptophan. A D gene is named only where the DNA matches it firmly. Size values are once, few and many counts, or a class for expanded clones, and some rows have none.

J,size,V,D,CDR3,DNA
TRBJ1-2,-,TRBV19,TRBD1,CASSTRQGGYGYTF,TGTGCCAGTAGTACCCGACAGGGAGGCTATGGCTACACCTTC
TRBJ1-6,-,TRBV30,TRBD1,CAWSTGGPDSPLHF,TGTGCCTGGAGCACAGGGGGCCCTGATTCACCCCTCCACTTT
TRBJ1-2,-,TRBV28,-,CASSVGTTRGGYTF,TGTGCCAGCAGTGTAGGCACCACACGTGGAGGCTACACCTTC
TRBJ1-5,-,TRBV7-8,-,CASSLDPDFGPQHF,TGTGCCAGCAGCTTAGATCCGGACTTCGGACCCCAGCATTTT
TRBJ2-1,-,TRBV6-2/TRBV6-3,TRBD1,CASSHGTGGNEQFF,TGTGCCAGCAGTCACGGGACAGGAGGAAATGAGCAGTTCTTC
TRBJ2-7,-,TRBV6-6,TRBD1,CASSSLRDRDHEQYF,TGTGCCAGCAGTTCCCTCCGGGACAGGGATCACGAGCAGTACTTC
TRBJ1-2,-,TRBV7-9,-,CASSSPSGSTPNYGYTF,TGTGCCAGCAGCTCACCCTCGGGCAGCACACCTAACTATGGCTACACCTTC
TRBJ1-2,-,TRBV9,-,CASSVAPANYGYTF,TGTGCCAGCAGCGTAGCTCCGGCTAACTATGGCTACACCTTC
TRBJ2-2,-,TRBV7-6,TRBD1,CASSDQGANTGELFF,TGTGCCAGCAGCGACCAGGGGGCGAACACCGGGGAGCTGTTTTTT
TRBJ1-2,-,TRBV28,-,CASRTTGHYGYTF,TGTGCCAGCAGGACTACAGGACACTATGGCTACACCTTC
TRBJ2-2,-,TRBV6-5,-,CASSYNVYTGELFF,TGTGCCAGCAGTTACAATGTGTACACCGGGGAGCTGTTTTTT
TRBJ2-1,-,TRBV5-1,TRBD2,CASSLSPGLVINEQFF,TGCGCCAGCAGCTTGTCTCCGGGACTAGTGATCAATGAGCAGTTCTTC
TRBJ1-2,-,TRBV30,-,CAWSTGRTNYGYTF,TGTGCCTGGAGTACAGGGAGAACTAACTATGGCTACACCTTC
TRBJ2-7,-,TRBV19,-,CASSIEGGEQYF,TGTGCCAGTAGTATCGAGGGTGGCGAGCAGTACTTC
TRBJ2-7,-,TRBV9,TRBD1,CASSPWTGGGEQYF,TGTGCCAGCAGTCCCTGGACAGGGGGAGGCGAGCAGTACTTC
TRBJ1-1,few,TRBV6-5,TRBD1,CASRYTGGASEAFF,TGTGCCAGCAGGTACACAGGGGGCGCATCTGAAGCTTTCTTT
TRBJ1-1,-,TRBV6-5,-,CASSKGLNTEAFF,TGTGCCAGCTCTAAGGGGTTGAACACTGAAGCTTTCTTT
TRBJ1-1,-,TRBV19,-,CASSIKWRGRFTEAFF,TGTGCCAGTAGTATAAAGTGGCGGGGGAGGTTCACTGAAGCTTTCTTT
TRBJ2-1,-,TRBV24-1,-,CATSDSSKTTKSSYNEQFF,TGTGCCACCAGTGATTCCTCCAAAACAACTAAAAGCTCCTACAATGAGCAGTTCTTC
TRBJ1-6,-,TRBV7-6,TRBD1,CASSPGQGNNSPLHF,TGTGCCAGCAGTCCCGGACAGGGGAATAATTCACCCCTCCACTTT